Listed below are T cell receptor beta chains from one sample, sequenced in a study of T cells in Graves' hyperthyroidism and ophthalmopathy. TCRdb reprocessed the multiplex PCR reads via MiXCR and lists one record per CDR3 protein. The data contain 640,000 or so distinct CDR3 sequences, approximately 14% of them singletons. Material: blood. All receptors derive from a woman aged 40 to 50 with Graves' ophthalmopathy. Both conserved end residues are trimmed from each CDR3. D genes are given only for firm matches. Some rows have no size entry. The others give once, few or many, or a class for an expanded clone.

V,D,J,size,CDR3
TRBV10-3,.,TRBJ1-1,many,AISVDRDNTEAF
TRBV2,TRBD2,TRBJ2-7,many,ASTATSGTRQY
TRBV5-1,.,TRBJ1-1,many,ASSLGATTGPRNTEAF
TRBV28,.,TRBJ2-7,many,ASIPTRGSLSYEQY
TRBV29-1,.,TRBJ2-7,many,SVAFGRTYEQY
TRBV6-1,.,TRBJ1-2,many,ASGQQDPYGYT
TRBV6-2/TRBV6-3,TRBD1,TRBJ1-2,many,ASSYSDDREDSYGYT
TRBV4-1,TRBD2,TRBJ2-3,once,ASSQAGTSVVTDTQY
TRBV28,.,TRBJ2-7,many,ASTDGHVYEQY
TRBV6-2/TRBV6-3,TRBD2,TRBJ2-2,few,ASSPDWTRLNTGELF
TRBV11-1,.,TRBJ2-7,many,ASSLIRGSPGEQY
TRBV5-1,TRBD2,TRBJ2-7,.,ASSLERESSYEQY
TRBV19,TRBD1,TRBJ1-5,many,ASTPDRGGGQPQH
TRBV7-9,TRBD2,TRBJ2-5,many,ASSVGTSGYQETQY
TRBV19,.,TRBJ2-6,many,ASSISSLSGANVLT
TRBV6-5,.,TRBJ2-7,many,ASSYSGGERGYEQY
TRBV30,.,TRBJ1-2,.,AWSQGLGPDYGYT
TRBV28,.,TRBJ2-7,many,ASSYRRSTYEQY
TRBV28,.,TRBJ1-1,many,ASTIPLRSTEAF
TRBV7-2,.,TRBJ2-3,many,ASSNYPADTQY
TRBV6-1,.,TRBJ2-7,.,ASSRSTGHEQY
TRBV6-1,TRBD1,TRBJ1-2,many,ASNLGQGDNDYGYT
TRBV5-1,TRBD1,TRBJ1-1,many,ASSSQPQGGLNTEAF
TRBV5-6,.,TRBJ1-5,many,ASSLRAGRNQPQH
TRBV28,.,TRBJ2-2,many,ASSFGNGWTGELF
TRBV12-3/TRBV12-4,TRBD2,TRBJ2-7,.,ASSLGLAGASDHEQY
TRBV7-2,.,TRBJ2-7,many,ASSLALAGQFYEQY
TRBV11-2,TRBD1,TRBJ1-1,.,ASSRDRGQTEAF
TRBV12-5,TRBD1,TRBJ2-7,many,ASGSGTEIDEQY
TRBV7-3,.,TRBJ2-7,many,ASSLSRIDEQY
TRBV4-3,.,TRBJ1-1,.,ASSLYFNTEAF
TRBV12-3/TRBV12-4,.,TRBJ1-1,few,ASSLGGAGAEAF
TRBV6-2/TRBV6-3,.,TRBJ2-7,many,ASSYYASSYEQY
TRBV3-1,.,TRBJ2-7,.,ASSAPSLAIEQY
TRBV28,TRBD1,TRBJ2-7,.,ASSLSYGTGAAEQY
TRBV18,.,TRBJ2-6,.,ASSPPGRSGANVLT
TRBV28,TRBD1,TRBJ1-2,many,ASSPGGRVYGYT
TRBV5-1,.,TRBJ1-1,.,ASSRYSTGNTEAF
TRBV6-1,TRBD1,TRBJ2-6,many,ASSALPGQGSSGANVLT
TRBV6-2/TRBV6-3,.,TRBJ2-5,.,ASSYSPGTSPVY
TRBV28,TRBD2,TRBJ2-7,.,ASSSFDATSGRAEQY
TRBV10-2,TRBD1,TRBJ2-5,many,ASSESSPGGETQY
TRBV7-2,.,TRBJ1-5,many,ASSLLRQPQH
TRBV6-5,.,TRBJ2-7,many,ASSYSGVYEQY
TRBV9,.,TRBJ1-1,many,ASSPDVWTEAF
TRBV25-1,.,TRBJ1-5,many,ASSEAQGVDQPQH
TRBV9,TRBD2,TRBJ2-7,many,ASSPSGRAGYEQY
TRBV28,.,TRBJ1-2,many,ASSLVRANYGYT
TRBV29-1,.,TRBJ1-1,many,SVRPGAALEAF
TRBV7-9,.,TRBJ2-7,.,ASSSWTVQEQY
TRBV12-3/TRBV12-4,.,TRBJ2-7,many,ASSFSLYEQY
TRBV30,.,TRBJ2-2,many,AWIGGEVTGELF
TRBV12-3/TRBV12-4,.,TRBJ1-5,many,ASSGGSNQPQH
TRBV7-3,.,TRBJ2-5,many,ASSLGGSRETQY
TRBV6-5,.,TRBJ1-5,many,ASSYSGTYYQPQH
TRBV27,.,TRBJ2-3,.,ASSLTTTDTQY
TRBV28,.,TRBJ1-5,many,ASRPSTQPQH
TRBV19,TRBD2,TRBJ2-7,many,ASSVLANPYEQY